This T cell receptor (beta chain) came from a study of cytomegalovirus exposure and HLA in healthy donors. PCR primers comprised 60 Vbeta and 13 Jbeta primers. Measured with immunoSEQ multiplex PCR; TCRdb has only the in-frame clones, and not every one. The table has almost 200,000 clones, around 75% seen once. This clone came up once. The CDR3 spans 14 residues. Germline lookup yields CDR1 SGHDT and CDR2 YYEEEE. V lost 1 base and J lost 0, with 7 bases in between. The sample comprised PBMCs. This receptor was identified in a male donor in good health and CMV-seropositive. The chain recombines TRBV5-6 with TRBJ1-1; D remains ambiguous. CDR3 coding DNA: TGTGCCAGCAGCTTGACGGGTTTGAACACTGAAGCTTTCTTT. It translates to CASSLTGLNTEAFF.